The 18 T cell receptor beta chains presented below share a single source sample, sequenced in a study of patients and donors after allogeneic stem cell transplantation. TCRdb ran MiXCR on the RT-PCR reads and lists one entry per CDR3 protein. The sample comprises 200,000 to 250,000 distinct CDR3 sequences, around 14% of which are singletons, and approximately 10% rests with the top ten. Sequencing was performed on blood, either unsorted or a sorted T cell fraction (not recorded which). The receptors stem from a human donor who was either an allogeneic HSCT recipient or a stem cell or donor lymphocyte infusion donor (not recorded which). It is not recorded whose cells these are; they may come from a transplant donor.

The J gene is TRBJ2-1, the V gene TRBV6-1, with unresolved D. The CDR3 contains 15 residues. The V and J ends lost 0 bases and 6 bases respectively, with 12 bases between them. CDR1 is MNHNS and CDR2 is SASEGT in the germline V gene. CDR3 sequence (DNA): TGTGCCAGCAGTGAAGCCGAAGGTGGGGTCAATGAGCAGTTCTTC. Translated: CASSEAEGGVNEQFF.

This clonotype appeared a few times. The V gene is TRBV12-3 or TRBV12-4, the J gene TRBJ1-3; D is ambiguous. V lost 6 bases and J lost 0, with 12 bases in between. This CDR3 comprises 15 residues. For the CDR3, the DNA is TGTGCCAGCAGCCGAAAACAGAGCTCTGGAAACACCATATATTTT. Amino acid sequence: CASSRKQSSGNTIYF.

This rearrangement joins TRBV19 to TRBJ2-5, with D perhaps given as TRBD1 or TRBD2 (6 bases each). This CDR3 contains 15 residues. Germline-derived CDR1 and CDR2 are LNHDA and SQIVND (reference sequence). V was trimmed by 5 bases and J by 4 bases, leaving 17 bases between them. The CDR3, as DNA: TGTGCCAGTAGTCCCACCCGAGGGGGGAGAGAGACCCAGTACTTC. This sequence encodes CASSPTRGGRETQYF.

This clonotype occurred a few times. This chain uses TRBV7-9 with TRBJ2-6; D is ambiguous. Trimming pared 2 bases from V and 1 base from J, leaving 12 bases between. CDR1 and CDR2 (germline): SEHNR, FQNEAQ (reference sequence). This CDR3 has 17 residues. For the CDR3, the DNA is TGTGCCAGCAGCTTAAACCCGGGCTTATCTGGGGCCAACGTCCTGACTTTC. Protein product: CASSLNPGLSGANVLTF.

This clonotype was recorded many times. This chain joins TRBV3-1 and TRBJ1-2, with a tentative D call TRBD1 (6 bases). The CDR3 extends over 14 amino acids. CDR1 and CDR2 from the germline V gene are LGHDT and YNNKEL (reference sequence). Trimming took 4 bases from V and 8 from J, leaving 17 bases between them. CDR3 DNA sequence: TGTGCCAGCAGCCCGTCCCTGGGGGCTGGAGGCTACACCTTC. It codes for CASSPSLGAGGYTF.

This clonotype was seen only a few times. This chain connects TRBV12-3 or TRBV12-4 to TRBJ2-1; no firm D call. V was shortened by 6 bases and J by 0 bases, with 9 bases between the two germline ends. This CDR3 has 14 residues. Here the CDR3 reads CASRNSNSYNEQFF. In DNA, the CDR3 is TGTGCCAGCAGGAATTCGAACTCCTACAATGAGCAGTTCTTC.

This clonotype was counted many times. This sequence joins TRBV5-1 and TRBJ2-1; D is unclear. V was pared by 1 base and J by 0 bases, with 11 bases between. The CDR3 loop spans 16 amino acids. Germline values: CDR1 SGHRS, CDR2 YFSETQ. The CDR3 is CASSLTTQSSYNEQFF. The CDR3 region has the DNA TGCGCCAGCAGCTTGACCACTCAGAGCTCCTACAATGAGCAGTTCTTC. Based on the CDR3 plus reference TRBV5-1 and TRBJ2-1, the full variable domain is KAGVTQTPRYLIKTRGQQVTLSCSPISGHRSVSWYQQTPGQGLQFLFEYFSETQRNKGNFPGRFSGRQFSNSRSEMNVSTLELGDSALYLCASSLTTQSSYNEQFFGPGTRLTVL.

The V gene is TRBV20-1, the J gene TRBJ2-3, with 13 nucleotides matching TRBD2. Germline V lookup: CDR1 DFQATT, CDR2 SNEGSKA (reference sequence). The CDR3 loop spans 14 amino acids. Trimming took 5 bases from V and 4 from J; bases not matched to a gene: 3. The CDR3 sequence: CSARTSGGADTQYF. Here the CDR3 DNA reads TGCAGTGCTCGGACTAGCGGGGGCGCAGATACGCAGTATTTT.

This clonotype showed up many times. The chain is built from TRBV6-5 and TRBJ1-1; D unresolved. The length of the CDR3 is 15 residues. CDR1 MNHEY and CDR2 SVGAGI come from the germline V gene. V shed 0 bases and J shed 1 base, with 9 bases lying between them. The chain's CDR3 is CASSYSREWNTEAFF. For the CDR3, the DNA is TGTGCCAGCAGTTACTCCCGGGAATGGAACACTGAAGCTTTCTTT.

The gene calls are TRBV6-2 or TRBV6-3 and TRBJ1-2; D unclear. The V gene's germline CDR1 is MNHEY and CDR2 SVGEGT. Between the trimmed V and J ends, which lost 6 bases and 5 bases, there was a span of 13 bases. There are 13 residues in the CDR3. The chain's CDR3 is CASRMAPHYGYTF. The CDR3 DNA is TGTGCCAGCAGGATGGCGCCTCATTATGGCTACACCTTC.

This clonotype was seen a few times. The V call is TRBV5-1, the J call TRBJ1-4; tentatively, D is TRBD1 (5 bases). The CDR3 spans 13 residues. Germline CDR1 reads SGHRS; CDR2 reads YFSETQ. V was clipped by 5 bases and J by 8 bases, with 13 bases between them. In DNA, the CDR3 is TGCGCCAGCAGGCTGCAGGGTGGAGAAAAACTGTTTTTT. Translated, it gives CASRLQGGEKLFF.

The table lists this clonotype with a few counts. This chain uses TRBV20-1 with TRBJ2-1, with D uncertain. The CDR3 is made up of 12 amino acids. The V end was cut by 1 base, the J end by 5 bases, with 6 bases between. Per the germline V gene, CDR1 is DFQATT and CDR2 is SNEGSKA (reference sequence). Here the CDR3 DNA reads TGCAGTGCTAGAGTCTTACACAATGAGCAGTTCTTC. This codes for CSARVLHNEQFF.

The CDR3 here is CASRQSTARGYTF. As DNA, the CDR3 is TGTGCCAGCAGGCAATCTACCGCACGAGGCTACACCTTC. The chain links TRBV12-3 or TRBV12-4 to TRBJ1-2; D is uncertain. V shed 6 bases and J shed 8 bases, with 16 bases lying between them. This CDR3 has 13 amino acids.

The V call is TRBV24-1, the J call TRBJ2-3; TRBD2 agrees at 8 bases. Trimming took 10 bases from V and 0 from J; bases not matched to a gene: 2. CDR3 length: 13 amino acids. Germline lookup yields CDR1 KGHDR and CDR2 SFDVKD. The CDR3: CATASGSTDTQYF. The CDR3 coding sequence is TGTGCCACAGCTAGCGGGAGCACAGATACGCAGTATTTT.

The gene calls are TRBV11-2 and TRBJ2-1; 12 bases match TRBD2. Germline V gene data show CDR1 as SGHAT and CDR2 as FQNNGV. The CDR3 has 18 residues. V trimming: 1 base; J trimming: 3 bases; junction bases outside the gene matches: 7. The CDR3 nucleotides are TGTGCCAGCAGCTTAGGGTGGGCTAGCGGGGGGGACTACAATGAGCAGTTCTTC. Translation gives CASSLGWASGGDYNEQFF. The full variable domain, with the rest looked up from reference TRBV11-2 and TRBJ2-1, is EAGVAQSPRYKIIEKRQSVAFWCNPISGHATLYWYQQILGQGPKLLIQFQNNGVVDDSQLPKDRFSAERLKGVDSTLKIQPAKLEDSAVYLCASSLGWASGGDYNEQFFGPGTRLTVL.

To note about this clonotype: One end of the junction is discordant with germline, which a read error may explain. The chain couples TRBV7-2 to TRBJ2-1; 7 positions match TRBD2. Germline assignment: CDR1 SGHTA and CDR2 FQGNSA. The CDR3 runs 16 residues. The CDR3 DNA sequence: TGTGCCAGCAGCTTAGCGCAAGCGGGGACCTACAATGAGCATTTCTTC. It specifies CASSLAQAGTYNEHFF.

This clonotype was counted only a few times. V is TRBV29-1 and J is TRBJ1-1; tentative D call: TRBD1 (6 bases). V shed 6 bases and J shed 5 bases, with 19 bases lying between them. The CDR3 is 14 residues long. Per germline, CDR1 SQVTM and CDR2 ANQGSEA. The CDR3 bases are TGCAGCGTCACAGGGCGGGGTGGGGGAACTGAAGCTTTCTTT. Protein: CSVTGRGGGTEAFF. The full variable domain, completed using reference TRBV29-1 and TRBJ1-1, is SAVISQKPSRDICQRGTSLTIQCQVDSQVTMMFWYRQQPGQSLTLIATANQGSEATYESGFVIDKFPISRPNLTFSTLTVSNMSPEDSSIYLCSVTGRGGGTEAFFGQGTRLTVV.

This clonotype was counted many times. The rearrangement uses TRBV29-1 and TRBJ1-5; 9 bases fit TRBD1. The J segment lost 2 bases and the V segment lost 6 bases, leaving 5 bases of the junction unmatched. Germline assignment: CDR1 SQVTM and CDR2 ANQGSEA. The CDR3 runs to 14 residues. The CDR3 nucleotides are TGCAGCGTGGGGACAGGGTCAGGCAATCAGCCCCAGCATTTT. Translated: CSVGTGSGNQPQHF.